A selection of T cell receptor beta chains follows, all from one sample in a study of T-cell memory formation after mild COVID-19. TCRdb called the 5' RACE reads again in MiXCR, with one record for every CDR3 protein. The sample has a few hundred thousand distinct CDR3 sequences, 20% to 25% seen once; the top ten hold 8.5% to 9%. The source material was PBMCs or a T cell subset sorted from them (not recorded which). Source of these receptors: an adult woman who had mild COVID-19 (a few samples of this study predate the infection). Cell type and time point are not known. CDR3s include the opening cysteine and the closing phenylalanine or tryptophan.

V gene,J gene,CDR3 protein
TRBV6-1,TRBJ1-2,CASRDRGWYGYTF
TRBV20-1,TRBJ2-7,CSARGEDPYEQYF
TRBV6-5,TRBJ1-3,CASAGWGSGNTIYF
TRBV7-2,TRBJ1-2,CASSLDRGPYGYTF
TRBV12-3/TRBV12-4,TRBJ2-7,CASSPDPGQGANEQYF
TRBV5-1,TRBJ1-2,CASSSPSGVYGYTF
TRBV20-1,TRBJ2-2,CSARGQEELFF
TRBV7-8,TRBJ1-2,CASSLEEFGYTF
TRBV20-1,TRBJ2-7,CSARGGRRQGIYEQYF
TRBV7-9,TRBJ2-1,CASTRETSGSHEQFF
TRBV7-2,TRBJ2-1,CASARAAEQFF
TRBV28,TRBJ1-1,CASSLEAGDWNTEAFF
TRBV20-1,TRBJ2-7,CSAPLAGRSYEQYF
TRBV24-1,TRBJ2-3,CATSDYAGGRTDTQYF
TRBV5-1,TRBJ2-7,CASSFSGQGTYEQYF
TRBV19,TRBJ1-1,CASRGFMNTEAFF
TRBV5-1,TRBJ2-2,CASSSGTGTTGELFF
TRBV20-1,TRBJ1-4,CSARDSIYGGEKLFF
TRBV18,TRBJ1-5,CASSVMDKNQPQHF
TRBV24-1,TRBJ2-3,CATSDLGTGVTDTQYF
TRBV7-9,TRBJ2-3,CASSRAVGGSTDTQYF
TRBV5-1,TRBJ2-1,CASSSRSGSSYNEQFF
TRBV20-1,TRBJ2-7,CSARTSGTYEQYF
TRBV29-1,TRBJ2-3,CSSITDTQYF
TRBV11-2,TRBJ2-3,CASSLGAGARRYTQYF
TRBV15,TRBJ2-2,CATSPSEGAENTGELFF
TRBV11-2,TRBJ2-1,CASSLTDLTTYNEQFF
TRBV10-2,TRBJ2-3,CASSYGVVTDTQYF
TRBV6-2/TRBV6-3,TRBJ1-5,CASSNTLGGYSNQPQHF
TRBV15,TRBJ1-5,CATSRPNQPQHF
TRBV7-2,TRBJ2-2,CASSLDDGVRYTGELFF
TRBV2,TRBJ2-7,CASNPRGNYRIYEQYF
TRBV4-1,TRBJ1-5,CASSRTAINQPQHF
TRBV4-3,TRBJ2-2,CASSQDVSGSAGGELFF
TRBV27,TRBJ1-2,CASSLTYGTGEGYTF
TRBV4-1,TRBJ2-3,CASSPVLLQGSTDTQYF
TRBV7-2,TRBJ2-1,CASHLAGGPNEQFF
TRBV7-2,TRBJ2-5,CASRRTSAETQYF
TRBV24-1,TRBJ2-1,CATSGVAGGPMGANEQFF